The source of this T cell receptor (beta chain) is a study of response to subunit inactivated influenza vaccine. TCRdb called the RT-PCR reads again in MiXCR, with one record for every CDR3 protein. The data hold 600,000 to 700,000 distinct CDR3 sequences, with about 14% observed a single time. This CDR3 has 16 amino acids. CDR1 is LGHNA, CDR2 YNFKEQ, per germline. The V end lost 2 bases, the J end lost 5 bases, and 18 bases lay between the germline ends. Many counts were recorded for this clonotype. This chain joins TRBV4-2 and TRBJ2-5, with a weak D call TRBD2 (5 bases). The receptor's source is a man aged 45 to 65 who received an inactivated influenza vaccine. The sequences come from PBMCs from blood, collected around 14 days before vaccination. The CDR3 loop reads CASSQNARAEWETQYF. DNA for the CDR3: TGTGCCAGCAGCCAAAATGCGAGGGCGGAGTGGGAGACCCAGTACTTC.